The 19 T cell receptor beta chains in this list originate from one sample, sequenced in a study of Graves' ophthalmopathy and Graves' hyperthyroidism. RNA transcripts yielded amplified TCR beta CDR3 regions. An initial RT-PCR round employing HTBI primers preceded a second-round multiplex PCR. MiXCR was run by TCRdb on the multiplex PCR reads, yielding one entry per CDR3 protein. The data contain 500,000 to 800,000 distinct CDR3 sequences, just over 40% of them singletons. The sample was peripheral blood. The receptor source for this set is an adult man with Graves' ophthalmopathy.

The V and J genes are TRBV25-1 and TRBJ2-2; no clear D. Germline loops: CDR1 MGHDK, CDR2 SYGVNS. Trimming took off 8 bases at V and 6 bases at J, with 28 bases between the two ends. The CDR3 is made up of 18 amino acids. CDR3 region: CASQPKGVAIRPAGELFF. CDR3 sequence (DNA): TGTGCCAGCCAGCCTAAGGGTGTTGCTATCCGACCCGCCGGGGAGCTGTTTTTT.

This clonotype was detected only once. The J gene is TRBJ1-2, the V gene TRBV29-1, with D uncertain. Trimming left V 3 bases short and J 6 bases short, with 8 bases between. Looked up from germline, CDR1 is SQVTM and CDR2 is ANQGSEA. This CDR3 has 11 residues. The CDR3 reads CSVDEGNGYTF. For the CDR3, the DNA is TGCAGCGTTGATGAGGGTAATGGCTACACCTTC.

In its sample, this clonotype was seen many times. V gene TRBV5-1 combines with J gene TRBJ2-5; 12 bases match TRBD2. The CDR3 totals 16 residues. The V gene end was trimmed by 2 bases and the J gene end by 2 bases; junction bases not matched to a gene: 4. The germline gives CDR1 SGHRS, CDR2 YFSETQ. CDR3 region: CASSLGLAGKQETQYF. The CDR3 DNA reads TGCGCCAGCAGCTTAGGACTAGCGGGGAAACAAGAGACCCAGTACTTC.

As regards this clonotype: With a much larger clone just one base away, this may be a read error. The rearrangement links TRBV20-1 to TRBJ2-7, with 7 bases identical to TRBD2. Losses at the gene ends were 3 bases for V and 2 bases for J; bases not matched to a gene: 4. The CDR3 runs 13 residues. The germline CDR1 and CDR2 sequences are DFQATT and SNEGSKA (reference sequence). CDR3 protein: CSARGGSAYEQYF. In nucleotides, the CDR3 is TGCAGTGCTAGGGGGGGGAGCGCCTACGAGCAGTACTTC.

The CDR3, as DNA: TGTGCCAGCAGTGAAAGAGTGACAGTGCCCTACGAGCAGTACTTC. Protein product: CASSERVTVPYEQYF. The chain carries TRBV6-5 and TRBJ2-7; perhaps TRBD1 as D (5 bases). The CDR3 spans 15 residues. The V and J ends lost 5 bases and 2 bases respectively, with 16 bases between them. CDR1 is MNHEY and CDR2 is SVGAGI in the germline V gene.

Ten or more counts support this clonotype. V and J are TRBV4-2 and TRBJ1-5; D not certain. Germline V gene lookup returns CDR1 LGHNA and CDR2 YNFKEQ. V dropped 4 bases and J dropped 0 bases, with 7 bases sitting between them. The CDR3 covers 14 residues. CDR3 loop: CASSLSDSNQPQHF. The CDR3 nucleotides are TGTGCCAGCAGCCTGTCGGATAGCAATCAGCCCCAGCATTTT.

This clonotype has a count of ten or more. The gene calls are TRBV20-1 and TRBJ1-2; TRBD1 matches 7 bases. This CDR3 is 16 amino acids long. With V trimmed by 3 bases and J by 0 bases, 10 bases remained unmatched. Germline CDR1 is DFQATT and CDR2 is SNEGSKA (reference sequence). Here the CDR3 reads CSASPGTATPNYGYTF. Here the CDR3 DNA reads TGCAGTGCTAGTCCCGGGACAGCCACTCCTAACTATGGCTACACCTTC.

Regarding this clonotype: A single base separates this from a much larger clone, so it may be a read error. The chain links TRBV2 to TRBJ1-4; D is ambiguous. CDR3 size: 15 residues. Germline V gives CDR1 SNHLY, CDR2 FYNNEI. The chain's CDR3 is CASSYSFVTQEKPFF. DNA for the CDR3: TGTGCCAGCAGTTACTCGTTTGTCACCCAGGAAAAACCGTTTTTT.

The CDR3, as DNA: TGTGCTAGACAGGGGGCTGGCAATCAGCCCCAGCATTTT. Encoded protein: CARQGAGNQPQHF. The chain links TRBV11-1 to TRBJ1-5; 10 positions agree with TRBD1. The CDR3 is 13 residues long. In germline, CDR1 is SGHAT, CDR2 FQDESV (reference sequence).

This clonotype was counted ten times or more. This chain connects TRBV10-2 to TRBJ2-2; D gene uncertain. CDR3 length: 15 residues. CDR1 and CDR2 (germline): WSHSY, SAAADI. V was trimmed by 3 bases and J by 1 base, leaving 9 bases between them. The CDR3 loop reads CASSDPHLNTGELFF. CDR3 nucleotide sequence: TGCGCCAGCAGTGATCCCCACCTGAACACCGGGGAGCTGTTTTTT.

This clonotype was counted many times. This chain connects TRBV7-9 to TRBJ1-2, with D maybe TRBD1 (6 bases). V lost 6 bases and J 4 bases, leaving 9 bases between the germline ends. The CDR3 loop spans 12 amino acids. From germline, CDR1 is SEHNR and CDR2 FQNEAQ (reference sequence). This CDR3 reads CASRRGGYGYTF. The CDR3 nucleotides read TGTGCCAGCAGAAGAGGGGGCTATGGCTACACCTTC.

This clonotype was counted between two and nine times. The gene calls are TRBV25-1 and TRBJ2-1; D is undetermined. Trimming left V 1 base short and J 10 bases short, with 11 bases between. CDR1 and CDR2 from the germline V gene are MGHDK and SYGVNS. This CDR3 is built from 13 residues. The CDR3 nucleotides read TGTGCCAGCAGTGAATTGTCCCGTTCCGAGCAGTTCTTC. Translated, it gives CASSELSRSEQFF.

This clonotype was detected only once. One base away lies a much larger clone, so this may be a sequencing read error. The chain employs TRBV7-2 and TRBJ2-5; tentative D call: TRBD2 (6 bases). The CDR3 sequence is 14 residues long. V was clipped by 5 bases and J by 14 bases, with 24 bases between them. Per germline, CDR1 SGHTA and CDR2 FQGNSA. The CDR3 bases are TGTGCCAGCAGCCTTGGGACCCATCCGGGGGAGCACTACTTC. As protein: CASSLGTHPGEHYF.

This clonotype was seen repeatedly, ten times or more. The CDR3: CAISEAGAGQETQYF. CDR3 DNA: TGTGCCATCAGTGAGGCGGGAGCGGGGCAAGAGACCCAGTACTTC. The gene calls are TRBV10-3 and TRBJ2-5; 7 bases match TRBD2. Germline loops: CDR1 ENHRY, CDR2 SYGVKD. V was pared by 2 bases and J by 2 bases, with 5 bases of the junction left unmatched. The CDR3 has 15 amino acids.

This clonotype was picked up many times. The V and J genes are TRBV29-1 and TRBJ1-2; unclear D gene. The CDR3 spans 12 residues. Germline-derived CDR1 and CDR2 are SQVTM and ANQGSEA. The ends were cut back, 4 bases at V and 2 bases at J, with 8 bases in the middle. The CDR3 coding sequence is TGCAGCGTTGGAGGGTGGAACTATGGCTACACCTTC. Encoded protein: CSVGGWNYGYTF.

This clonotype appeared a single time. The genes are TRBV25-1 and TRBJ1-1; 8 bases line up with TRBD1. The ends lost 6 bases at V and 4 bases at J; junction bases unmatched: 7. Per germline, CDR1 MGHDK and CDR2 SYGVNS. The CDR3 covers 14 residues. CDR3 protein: CASSVRTGSTEAFF. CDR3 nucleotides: TGTGCCAGCAGCGTCAGGACAGGGAGCACTGAAGCTTTCTTT.

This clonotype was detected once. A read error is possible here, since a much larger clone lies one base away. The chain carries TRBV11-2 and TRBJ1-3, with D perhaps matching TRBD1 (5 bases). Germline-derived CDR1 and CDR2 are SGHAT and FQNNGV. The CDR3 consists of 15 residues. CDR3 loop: CASILFGASGNTIYF. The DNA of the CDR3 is TGTGCCAGCATCTTATTCGGGGCCTCTGGAAACACCATATATTTT.

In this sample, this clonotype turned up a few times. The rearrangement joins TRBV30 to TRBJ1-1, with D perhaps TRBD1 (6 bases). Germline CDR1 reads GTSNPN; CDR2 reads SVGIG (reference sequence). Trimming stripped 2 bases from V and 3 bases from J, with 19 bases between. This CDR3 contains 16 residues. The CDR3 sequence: CAWSHVVTGRDTEAFF. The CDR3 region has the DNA TGTGCCTGGAGTCACGTTGTTACAGGGAGGGACACTGAAGCTTTCTTT.

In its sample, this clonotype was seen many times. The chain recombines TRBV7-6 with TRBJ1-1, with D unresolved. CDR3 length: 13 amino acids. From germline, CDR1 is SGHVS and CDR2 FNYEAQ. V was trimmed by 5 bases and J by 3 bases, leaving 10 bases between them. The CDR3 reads CASSPLGDTEAFF. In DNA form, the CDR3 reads TGTGCCAGCAGCCCGCTTGGGGACACTGAAGCTTTCTTT. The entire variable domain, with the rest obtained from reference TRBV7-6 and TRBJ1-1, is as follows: GAGVSQSPRYKVTKRGQDVALRCDPISGHVSLYWYRQALGQGPEFLTYFNYEAQQDKSGLPNDRFSAERPEGSISTLTIQRTEQRDSAMYRCASSPLGDTEAFFGQGTRLTVV.